The 15 T cell receptor beta chains reported below all come from one sample, sequenced in a study of blood T cell repertoires in COVID-19. The method was immunoSEQ multiplex PCR; TCRdb's version includes in-frame clones alone and lacks a portion of them. Among roughly 290,000 clones listed, approximately 80% were seen once. Sequenced: peripheral blood. The receptors were sampled from a woman between 50 and 59 years old with active or convalescent COVID-19.

The table lists this clone with a count of one. This rearrangement joins TRBV5-4 to TRBJ1-2; tentative D call: TRBD1 (5 bases). The CDR3 is 13 residues long. Trimming removed 3 bases at V and 2 bases at J, with 8 bases between. CDR1 is SGHNT, CDR2 YYREEE, per germline (reference sequence). CDR3 sequence: CASSSGENYGYTF. The CDR3 DNA sequence: TGTGCCAGCAGCTCGGGGGAAAACTATGGCTACACCTTC.

The chain joins TRBV2 to TRBJ2-7; 7 nucleotides align to TRBD1. CDR3 length: 14 amino acids. The trim removed 7 bases at V and 5 bases at J, leaving 11 bases unmatched. Germline loops: CDR1 SNHLY, CDR2 FYNNEI. The CDR3: CASIGLTGRHEQYF. CDR3 nucleotide sequence: TGTGCCAGCATTGGGTTGACAGGGCGCCACGAGCAGTACTTC.

This clone appeared a few times. The rearrangement uses TRBV24-1 and TRBJ1-5, with D maybe TRBD1 (6 bases). CDR1 and CDR2 from the germline V gene are KGHDR and SFDVKD. V shed 4 bases and J shed 0 bases, with 9 bases lying between them. This CDR3 contains 15 residues. The CDR3 DNA reads as TGTGCCACCAGTGAGGCAGGGGATAGCAATCAGCCCCAGCATTTT. Translated: CATSEAGDSNQPQHF.

V and J are TRBV10-3 and TRBJ2-7; 7 bases align to TRBD2. Germline V gene data show CDR1 as ENHRY and CDR2 as SYGVKD. V trimming: 0 bases; J trimming: 4 bases; junction bases outside the gene matches: 6. CDR3 length equals 15 residues. The CDR3 nucleotides are TGTGCCATCAGTGAGTCGGCGGGACTAACGTACGAGCAGTACTTC. Encoded protein: CAISESAGLTYEQYF.

The V and J genes are TRBV11-2 and TRBJ2-5; the match to TRBD2 covers 10 bases. V gave up 5 bases and J gave up 4 bases; unmatched junction bases: 10. The CDR3 extends over 16 amino acids. CDR1 is SGHAT and CDR2 is FQNNGV in the germline V gene. CDR3 nucleotide sequence: TGTGCCAGCAGCCCTTTAGCGGGAGGTCGGAGAGAGACCCAGTACTTC. It encodes CASSPLAGGRRETQYF. Full variable domain (remainder filled in from reference TRBV11-2 and TRBJ2-5): EAGVAQSPRYKIIEKRQSVAFWCNPISGHATLYWYQQILGQGPKLLIQFQNNGVVDDSQLPKDRFSAERLKGVDSTLKIQPAKLEDSAVYLCASSPLAGGRRETQYFGPGTRLLVL.

V and J are TRBV5-1 and TRBJ1-1; 8 nucleotides match TRBD1. CDR3 length: 15 residues. J gave up 1 base and V 4 bases, and 6 bases lay outside the gene matches. Germline-derived CDR1 and CDR2 are SGHRS and YFSETQ. DNA of the CDR3: TGCGCCAGCAGCAAATATGGACAGGGGAACACTGAAGCTTTCTTT. Translation: CASSKYGQGNTEAFF.

The genes are TRBV7-9 and TRBJ1-1, with a weak D call TRBD1 (5 bases). CDR1 is SEHNR and CDR2 is FQNEAQ in the germline V gene (reference sequence). The CDR3 spans 15 residues. Trimming cost V 3 bases and J 0 bases, with 11 bases left between them. The CDR3 loop reads CASSLGGGVNTEAFF. As DNA, the CDR3 is TGTGCCAGCAGCTTGGGTGGAGGGGTGAACACTGAAGCTTTCTTT.

This clone was found once. The chain carries TRBV5-4 and TRBJ2-5; TRBD2 matches 7 bases. CDR1 is SGHNT and CDR2 is YYREEE in the germline V gene (reference sequence). With 3 bases clipped from V and 0 bases from J, the junction kept 8 bases outside the gene matches. CDR3 size: 16 residues. CDR3 sequence: CASSSPPAGNQETQYF. CDR3 nucleotide sequence: TGTGCCAGCAGCTCCCCCCCAGCGGGAAACCAAGAGACCCAGTACTTC.

The chain combines TRBV3-1 (or the pseudogene TRBV3-2) with TRBJ1-1; D gene uncertain. Germline-derived CDR1 and CDR2 are LGHDT and YNNKEL (reference sequence). Trimming cost V 5 bases and J 3 bases, with 7 bases left between them. The CDR3 has 12 amino acids. The CDR3: CASSGLDTEAFF. The CDR3 DNA reads TGTGCCAGCAGCGGACTGGACACTGAAGCTTTCTTT.

The chain links TRBV4-2 to TRBJ1-2; possibly TRBD1 for D (6 bases). The germline gives CDR1 LGHNA, CDR2 YNFKEQ. The ends were cut back, 0 bases at V and 6 bases at J, with 17 bases in the middle. This CDR3 spans 16 amino acids. The CDR3 DNA is TGTGCCAGCAGCCAAGAGAGGGGGTGGGGGAAGCATGGCTACACCTTC. Translating gives CASSQERGWGKHGYTF.

This clone was detected only a few times. The chain combines TRBV28 with TRBJ1-2; no definite D call. Germline V gene sequence: CDR1 MDHEN, CDR2 SYDVKM. CDR3 length equals 13 residues. With 3 bases removed from V and 4 bases from J, the gap between germline ends came to 9 bases. The CDR3 DNA is TGTGCCAGCAGTTTGAGGGATGCCTATGGCTACACCTTC. This gives the protein CASSLRDAYGYTF.

The chain joins TRBV6-4 to TRBJ1-2; tentatively, D is TRBD1 (6 bases). The V gene lost 6 bases and the J gene lost 4 bases, with 15 bases spanning the gap. From germline, CDR1 is MRHNA and CDR2 SNTAGT. This CDR3 spans 14 amino acids. CDR3 sequence reads: CASSPGGRGYGYTF. CDR3 nucleotides: TGTGCCAGCAGCCCCGGGGGGCGCGGCTATGGCTACACCTTC.

CDR3 sequence reads: CASSIVSSGNTIYF. For the CDR3, the DNA is TGTGCCAGTAGTATTGTCTCCTCTGGAAACACCATATATTTT. The V gene is TRBV19, the J gene TRBJ1-3; no definite D call. The CDR3 loop spans 14 amino acids. CDR1 LNHDA and CDR2 SQIVND come from the germline V gene (reference sequence). Trimming took 3 bases from V and 0 from J, leaving 6 bases between them.

The chain has TRBV18 and TRBJ2-6, with TRBD1 matching over 8 bases. V lost 6 bases and J lost 4; bases outside the gene matches: 8. This CDR3 has 16 residues. The V gene's germline CDR1 is KGHSH and CDR2 LQKENI. CDR3 sequence: CASSAGGARGANVLTF. In DNA, the CDR3 is TGTGCCAGCTCTGCAGGGGGCGCGCGCGGGGCCAACGTCCTGACTTTC.

This chain uses TRBV27 with TRBJ2-7; 12 nucleotides line up with TRBD2. Germline CDR1 MNHEY, CDR2 SMNVEV (reference sequence). J lost 4 bases, V lost 0 bases, and 7 bases had no gene match. The CDR3 loop spans 17 amino acids. CDR3 in DNA: TGTGCCAGCAGTTTATCGCTAGCGGGAGGGGCGGGGTACGAGCAGTACTTC. It is translated as CASSLSLAGGAGYEQYF.